One T cell receptor beta chain is described in this entry. Assay used: immunoSEQ multiplex PCR; TCRdb lists only in-frame clones, some missing. The repertoire includes under 35,000 clones, about 80% of them detected once, and about 25% sits in the top ten. This record belongs to a study of blood T cell repertoires in COVID-19. The CDR3 runs to 16 residues. Trimming removed 2 bases from V and 8 bases from J; junction bases left unmatched: 10. Per the germline V gene, CDR1 is MNHEY and CDR2 is SMNVEV (reference sequence). The receptor was derived from a man aged 65-85 years with active COVID-19. Sequencing was carried out using peripheral blood. The J gene is TRBJ2-1, the V gene TRBV27; TRBD1 aligns across 9 bases. CDR3 residues: CASSLTPGQGLDEQFF. CDR3 in DNA: TGTGCCAGCAGTTTAACCCCGGGACAGGGTCTCGATGAGCAGTTCTTC.